This TCR beta chain was profiled in a study of breast tumors, draining lymph nodes, adjacent tissues. Study-level points and caveats: The lymph node origin of tumor T cells was framed as consistent with a hypothesis, not demonstrated.

Axillary draining lymph nodes of breast cancer patients supplied the node samples. Each CDR3 protein is one row after TCRdb ran MiXCR on the multiplex PCR reads. The sample lists 150,000 to 200,000 distinct CDR3 sequences; about 33% were seen once. A word on this clonotype: Its antigen is still unknown.

The length of the CDR3 is 13 residues. V was shortened by 2 bases and J by 1 base, with 9 bases between the two germline ends. Germline assignment: CDR1 SQVTM and CDR2 ANQGSEA. Sequencing was performed on axillary lymph node tissue. The rearrangement uses TRBV29-1 and TRBJ2-7; perhaps TRBD1 as D (5 bases). The sequence came from a female donor with breast cancer. Some clones in this sample may be carry-over from other donors' samples. CDR3 coding DNA: TGCAGCGTTGAATCCGACAGATCCTACGAGCAGTACTTC. This gives the protein CSVESDRSYEQYF.